This T cell receptor (beta chain) was retrieved from a study of human T cells and chemical hapten exposure. Original data processing: 95,638 TCRs per sample was the median, with a range of about 20,000 to 700,000. One entry per CDR3 protein, called by TCRdb with MiXCR from the RACE reads. Here the V and J calls rest on TCRdb's processing, not on the authors' analysis. The table has some 77,000 distinct CDR3 sequences, around 9.3% seen once; the top ten hold about 1.7%. This clonotype was seen repeatedly, ten times or more. Time point defined: healthy volunteer bleed at 6 weeks. Unfractionated whole blood served as the source for total RNA extraction. The CDR3 length is 18 residues. Germline V gene lookup returns CDR1 SGHVS and CDR2 FNYEAQ. Unmatched junction bases numbered 12, after V lost 5 bases and J lost 3 bases.

This sequence joins TRBV7-6 and TRBJ1-4; 10 bases agree with TRBD1. This receptor was taken from a female donor in good health. Some clones in this sample may be carry-over from other donors' samples. Sequenced input: whole blood. The CDR3 region has the DNA TGTGCCAGCAGCCTTTCGAGGACAGGGGGAGTGTCTAATGAAAAACTGTTTTTT. It encodes CASSLSRTGGVSNEKLFF. The full variable domain, rest sourced from reference TRBV7-6 and TRBJ1-4, is GAGVSQSPRYKVTKRGQDVALRCDPISGHVSLYWYRQALGQGPEFLTYFNYEAQQDKSGLPNDRFSAERPEGSISTLTIQRTEQRDSAMYRCASSLSRTGGVSNEKLFFGSGTQLSVL.